This section outlines one T cell receptor beta chain sequence together with its context. In the original processing: Amplification of reference gene primers was used by the study to estimate nucleated cell counts. Sequencing was performed with immunoSEQ multiplex PCR; in TCRdb, only in-frame clones are kept and a portion is missing. V, J and clone size reflect that table, while D and trimming were determined from the DNA. The table shows some 11,000 clones, with roughly 91% occurring only once. These data are taken from a study of blood T cell repertoires in COVID-19. About the research overall: Specimens from acute and convalescent COVID-19 originated in the United States, Italy and Spain. T cells, B-cell-depleted T cells, or PBMCs supplied cDNA or gDNA.

This CDR3 region has 16 residues. V shed 5 bases and J 5 bases; nucleotides not matched to a gene: 8. Germline CDR1 is SGHDT and CDR2 is YYEEEE. V gene TRBV5-6 combines with J gene TRBJ2-2; 11 bases match TRBD2. This TCR derives from a woman aged 70-85 years with active COVID-19. Material: peripheral blood. CDR3 nucleotides: TGTGCCAGCAGTCACAGGACTAGCGGGTCGACCGGGGAGCTGTTTTTT. Translated: CASSHRTSGSTGELFF. Based on the CDR3 plus reference TRBV5-6 and TRBJ2-2, the full variable domain is DAGVTQSPTHLIKTRGQQVTLRCSPKSGHDTVSWYQQALGQGPQFIFQYYEEEERQRGNFPDRFSGHQFPNYSSELNVNALLLGDSALYLCASSHRTSGSTGELFFGEGSRLTVL.